In its sample, the clone carrying this TCR beta chain was seen a few times. Antigen specificity is unknown. The sample comes from a study of T cell repertoires in cytomegalovirus infection. About the study: HLA-C-restricted CMV epitopes, recently identified, and well-studied HLA-B-restricted ones were used by the study. Indications came from public TCR beta signatures; they pointed to CMV infection and to a matching HLA type. Study observations and caveats: Within the response measured ex vivo, HLA-C-restricted CMV-specific TCR beta clonotypes were dominant. Carriage of CMV together with the relevant HLA was identifiable through cumulative public TCR beta family frequency.

One entry per CDR3 protein results from TCRdb running MiXCR on the reads. The profile shows around 900,000 distinct CDR3 sequences, less than 40% of them singletons. The CDR3 runs to 16 residues. V shed 0 bases, J shed 6 bases, and the junction held 9 bases outside the gene matches. Germline-derived CDR1 and CDR2 are MGHRA and YSYEKL. The chain employs TRBV4-1 and TRBJ2-3, with TRBD1 identical over 7 bases. The source is a human donor in good health (CMV status not recorded). Some clones in this sample may be carry-over from other donors' samples. The material sequenced was cultured CD8+ T cells from PBMCs, taken from culture after CMV antigen stimulation. CDR3 sequence (DNA): TGCGCCAGCAGCCAAGACCCGGGACAGCCATGGGATACGCAGTATTTT. Its protein is CASSQDPGQPWDTQYF.